A selection of T cell receptor beta chains follows, all from one sample in a study of T cell responses to AZD1222 COVID-19 vaccine. Clones were sequenced by immunoSEQ multiplex PCR, and TCRdb holds only the in-frame ones, with some missing. Here the sample spans about 130,000 clones, around 85% being singletons. The input for sequencing was peripheral blood, taken 28 days after the second AZD1222 dose. The source is an adult who received the AZD1222 COVID-19 vaccine. CDR3s include the opening cysteine and the closing phenylalanine or tryptophan. A D gene is named only where the DNA matches it firmly. Only some rows state a clone size, as once, few, many or a class for expanded clones.

D gene,V gene,J gene,clone size,CDR3 protein,CDR3 DNA
.,TRBV2,TRBJ2-1,.,CASSLYTEQFF,TGTGCCAGCAGTTTATATACTGAGCAGTTCTTC
TRBD1,TRBV2,TRBJ1-2,once,CASNQGDYGYTF,TGTGCCAGCAATCAGGGGGACTATGGCTACACCTTC
.,TRBV27,TRBJ2-7,.,CASSLPGAYEQYF,TGTGCCAGCAGTTTACCCGGGGCCTACGAGCAGTACTTC
TRBD2,TRBV5-5,TRBJ2-5,.,CASSLGASGVRETQYF,TGTGCCAGCAGCTTGGGGGCCAGCGGGGTCCGGGAGACCCAGTACTTC
.,TRBV7-9,TRBJ1-6,.,CASSLGQGVNYNSPLHF,TGTGCCAGCAGCTTAGGGCAGGGAGTAAACTATAATTCACCCCTCCACTTT
.,TRBV18,TRBJ2-2,.,CASSPPAGVNTGELFF,TGTGCCAGCTCACCACCGGCAGGGGTAAACACCGGGGAGCTGTTTTTT
TRBD1,TRBV7-6,TRBJ2-7,many,CASSLAGDRGDEQYF,TGTGCCAGCAGCTTAGCTGGAGACAGGGGGGACGAGCAGTACTTC
.,TRBV6-5,TRBJ1-2,.,CASSLNRDHYGYTF,TGTGCCAGCAGTCTAAACAGGGATCACTATGGCTACACCTTC
TRBD1,TRBV6-4,TRBJ2-2,.,CASSAQGAGSGSLFF,TGTGCCAGCAGTGCACAGGGGGCCGGCTCCGGCTCGCTGTTTTTT
TRBD1,TRBV19,TRBJ1-2,few,CASSSRGRNGYTF,TGTGCCAGTAGCTCCAGGGGGCGGAATGGCTACACCTTC
.,TRBV19,TRBJ1-4,.,CASSITRSLEKLFF,TGTGCCAGTAGTATTACCCGGAGTCTCGAAAAACTGTTTTTT
.,TRBV7-2,TRBJ2-4,.,CASSLAQGGIAKNIQYF,TGTGCCAGCAGCTTAGCGCAAGGGGGAATAGCCAAAAACATTCAGTACTTC
TRBD1,TRBV27,TRBJ1-2,.,CASSLSGTGGYGYTF,TGTGCCAGCAGTTTATCTGGGACAGGGGGCTATGGCTACACCTTC
.,TRBV7-9,TRBJ2-1,.,CASSTNRDNSYNEQFF,TGTGCCAGCAGCACCAACCGGGACAACTCCTACAATGAGCAGTTCTTC
.,TRBV12-3/TRBV12-4,TRBJ1-2,.,CASTRSAASGYTF,TGTGCCAGCACCCGGTCGGCAGCCTCTGGCTACACCTTC
TRBD1,TRBV24-1,TRBJ1-2,.,CATRDTETGDNGYTF,TGTGCCACCAGGGACACGGAGACAGGGGACAATGGCTACACCTTC
.,TRBV5-4,TRBJ2-5,.,CASSLRGPQETQYF,TGTGCCAGCAGCTTACGAGGGCCCCAAGAGACCCAGTACTTC
.,TRBV9,TRBJ1-5,once,CASSVAIGLNQPQHF,TGTGCCAGCAGCGTAGCTATAGGACTCAATCAGCCCCAGCATTTT